Each of the 6 T cell receptor beta chains below was sequenced from the same sample in a study of blood T cell repertoires in COVID-19. Some clones are missing from TCRdb's copy, which holds only in-frame ones; the method was immunoSEQ multiplex PCR. The repertoire holds 650,000 to 800,000 clones, 80% to 90% seen once, with more than 0.25% in the top ten. The sequenced sample consisted of peripheral blood. All receptors come from a woman aged 18-35 years with acute or convalescent COVID-19.

The rearrangement uses TRBV6-2 or TRBV6-3 and TRBJ1-2; a weak D match, TRBD1 (5 bases). This CDR3 is built from 15 residues. Trimming removed 0 bases at V and 3 bases at J, with 11 bases between. Germline V gene data show CDR1 as MNHEY and CDR2 as SVGEGT. CDR3 sequence (DNA): TGTGCCAGCAGTTACTCGATGAGGGACTACTATGGCTACACCTTC. Its protein product is CASSYSMRDYYGYTF.

V gene TRBV27 combines with J gene TRBJ2-4, with TRBD1 as a possible D gene (5 bases). The CDR3 runs 15 residues. The germline V and J ends were trimmed by 2 bases and 2 bases, with 10 bases remaining between them. Germline CDR1 MNHEY, CDR2 SMNVEV (reference sequence). CDR3 nucleotides: TGTGCCAGCAGTTTAAGGCAGGGTCCCAAAAACATTCAGTACTTC. Its protein is CASSLRQGPKNIQYF.

The chain carries TRBV6-5 and TRBJ2-7; 9 bases agree with TRBD1. The length of the CDR3 is 13 residues. Germline CDR1 is MNHEY and CDR2 is SVGAGI. J gave up 4 bases and V 8 bases, and 6 bases lay outside the gene matches. In DNA form, the CDR3 reads TGTGCCAGCGGGGACAGGGTGAGATACGAGCAGTACTTC. Protein product: CASGDRVRYEQYF.

This chain links TRBV19 with TRBJ2-2, with D possibly matching TRBD1 (6 bases). Germline assignment: CDR1 LNHDA and CDR2 SQIVND (reference sequence). V gave up 3 bases and J gave up 3 bases, with 14 bases separating them. The CDR3 length is 16 residues. The CDR3 loop is CASSILGGEYTGELFF. Here the CDR3 DNA reads TGTGCCAGTAGTATTTTAGGGGGTGAATACACCGGGGAGCTGTTTTTT.

The chain employs TRBV28 and TRBJ2-3, with 7 positions matching TRBD1. The trim removed 3 bases at V and 6 bases at J, leaving 6 bases unmatched. The CDR3 has 14 amino acids. The V gene's germline CDR1 is MDHEN and CDR2 SYDVKM. The CDR3 spells CASSFRRGWDTQYF. The CDR3 bases are TGTGCCAGCAGTTTTCGCAGGGGGTGGGATACGCAGTATTTT.

The V gene is TRBV7-3, the J gene TRBJ2-1, with 9 bases lining up with TRBD1. The V gene's germline CDR1 is SGHTA and CDR2 FQGTGA. V trimming: 2 bases; J trimming: 9 bases; junction bases outside the gene matches: 8. This CDR3 has 15 amino acids. The CDR3 DNA sequence: TGTGCCAGCAGCTTAGACAGGGGGGCACAAAGTGAGCAGTTCTTC. This gives the protein CASSLDRGAQSEQFF.